The text below deals with one TCR beta chain. This clonotype is regarded as medium-sized (0.01 to 0.1%). The antigen it recognizes is unknown. Within one base of it there is no much larger clone, and no base qualities were kept. The listed sequencing device is Illumina MiSeq. The public reads were reprocessed in TCRdb via fastp at Q25 and MiXCR, keeping in-frame beta chains. Each CDR3 protein appears once, grouped with its most common genes and DNA. In this sample the table shows nearly 4,500 distinct CDR3 sequences, more than 8% of which occur a single time. The ten most abundant clones make up approximately 31% of the sample. CDR1 and CDR2 are drawn from the germline V gene (reference sequence): DFQATT, SNEGSKA. CDR3 length: 13 amino acids, cysteine to phenylalanine. CDR3 DNA is the only sequence kept; it has 39 bases, read in frame from the first base. V lost 5 bases and J lost 4 bases, and the count of bases not matched to a germline gene is 2.

This entry comes from a study. This TCR derives from a human donor with rheumatoid arthritis. The sequenced sample consisted of CD4+ T cells from peripheral blood. The V and J segments used are TRBV20-1 and TRBJ2-1; 10 nucleotides in the junction match TRBD2. The CDR3 protein: CSAVAGGYNEQFF. At the DNA level, the sequence is TGCAGTGCTGTAGCGGGAGGATACAATGAGCAGTTCTTC.